This T cell receptor (beta chain) was sequenced in a study of OX40 agonist ivuxolimab in advanced cancers. Germline V lookup: CDR1 SGDLS, CDR2 YYNGEE. Trimming cost V 4 bases and J 0 bases, with 8 bases left between them. The CDR3 length is 14 residues. Sequencing used immunoSEQ multiplex PCR; TCRdb keeps in-frame clones, though not all of them. The table has some 48,000 clones, roughly 81% seen once. This chain uses TRBV9 with TRBJ2-1; D assignment may be TRBD1 or TRBD2 (6 bases each). The sequenced sample was CD4+ or CD8+ T cells sorted from blood, obtained in a trial of the OX40 agonist ivuxolimab. This sequence was found in an adult with an advanced solid tumor such as melanoma, head and neck, liver or kidney cancer. The CDR3 coding sequence is TGTGCCAGCAGCCGGGGGCGCTCCTACAATGAGCAGTTCTTC. It encodes CASSRGRSYNEQFF.